This passage covers 25 T cell receptor beta chains from one sample sequenced in a study of vaccination effects on CD4 cells after COVID-19. Sequencing followed a ViraFEST assay step that expanded antigen-specific CD4+ T cells with viral peptide pools. At the end of around 11 days of culture, CD4+ T cells were isolated. This person's SARS-CoV-2 infection, confirmed by PCR, occurred between March and December 2020. These receptors have no known antigen. TCRdb's table, derived via immunoSEQ multiplex PCR, lists solely in-frame clones and lacks some. The sample carries more than 20,000 clones, around 79% recorded once. Sample: CD4+ T cells from PBMCs cultured with HCoV-NL63 spike peptides, taken before COVID-19 vaccination. The receptors stem from a human donor who had a prior SARS-CoV-2 infection.

The CDR3 sequence is CASSMGPTDTQYF. The CDR3 bases are TGTGCCAGCAGCATGGGACCCACAGATACGCAGTATTTT. The chain has TRBV11-1 and TRBJ2-3, with D possibly called TRBD1 or TRBD2 (5 bases each). Trimming pared 5 bases from V and 2 bases from J, leaving 8 bases between. CDR1 and CDR2 (germline): SGHAT, FQDESV (reference sequence). The CDR3 consists of 13 residues.

The V and J genes are TRBV11-2 and TRBJ2-3, with D hard to call. This CDR3 is 12 amino acids long. Germline CDR1 and CDR2: SGHAT and FQNNGV. Trimming removed 5 bases from V and 7 bases from J, with 10 bases in between. The CDR3 protein is CASSRDLYTQYF. For the CDR3, the DNA is TGTGCCAGCAGCCGAGACTTATATACGCAGTATTTT.

The chain couples TRBV5-1 to TRBJ1-4; no clear D gene. The germline V and J ends were trimmed by 0 bases and 3 bases, with 6 bases remaining between them. Germline values: CDR1 SGHRS, CDR2 YFSETQ. CDR3 length: 14 amino acids. The CDR3 loop reads CASSLASPNEKLFF. CDR3 nucleotide sequence: TGCGCCAGCAGCTTGGCATCCCCTAATGAAAAACTGTTTTTT.

The genes are TRBV6-1 and TRBJ1-1; the match to TRBD1 covers 8 bases. The trim removed 1 base at V and 7 bases at J, leaving 2 bases unmatched. CDR1 and CDR2 (germline): MNHNS, SASEGT. There are 13 residues in the CDR3. Here the CDR3 DNA reads TGTGCCAGCAGTGAAGGACAGGGGTTTGAAGCTTTCTTT. It specifies CASSEGQGFEAFF.

This rearrangement joins TRBV18 to TRBJ1-5; D unclear. CDR1 and CDR2 (germline): KGHSH, LQKENI. The V and J ends lost 3 bases and 5 bases respectively, with 8 bases between them. The CDR3 has 13 amino acids. This chain's CDR3 is CASSPLEDQPQHF. Here the CDR3 DNA reads TGTGCCAGCTCACCCCTAGAGGATCAGCCCCAGCATTTT.

The V gene is TRBV18, the J gene TRBJ2-2, with TRBD1 matching 12 bases. The CDR3 spans 16 residues. Looked up from germline, CDR1 is KGHSH and CDR2 is LQKENI. V dropped 6 bases and J dropped 6; count of bases not matched to a gene: 8. The CDR3, as DNA: TGTGCCAGCTCCCGACCGGGACAGGGGGCCTCCGGGGAGCTGTTTTTT. Its protein is CASSRPGQGASGELFF.

The CDR3 region has the DNA TGTGCCAGCAGTGAACAAGCCGGTATAGCGGGGGGGGTAGATACGCAGTATTTT. Residues: CASSEQAGIAGGVDTQYF. V is TRBV2 and J is TRBJ2-3, with TRBD2 matching over 11 bases. CDR3 size: 18 residues. V lost 2 bases and J lost 5; bases outside the gene matches: 12. CDR1 SNHLY and CDR2 FYNNEI come from the germline V gene.

V gene TRBV7-2 combines with J gene TRBJ2-7; D is possibly TRBD1 (6 bases). Germline values: CDR1 SGHTA, CDR2 FQGNSA. The CDR3 consists of 14 residues. Trimming pared 1 base from V and 4 bases from J, leaving 11 bases between. CDR3 nucleotide sequence: TGTGCCAGCAGCTTAGTGGGGACACAGTACGAGCAGTACTTC. Residues: CASSLVGTQYEQYF.

The rearrangement joins TRBV19 to TRBJ1-5; D may be TRBD1 (5 bases). Trimming cost V 5 bases and J 2 bases, with 13 bases left between them. The germline CDR1 and CDR2 sequences are LNHDA and SQIVND (reference sequence). The CDR3 sequence is 15 residues long. The CDR3: CASSLQGRGNQPQHF. The CDR3 DNA sequence: TGTGCCAGTAGTCTTCAGGGTCGGGGCAATCAGCCCCAGCATTTT. Looking up the rest from reference TRBV19 and TRBJ1-5 gives the full variable domain: DGGITQSPKYLFRKEGQNVTLSCEQNLNHDAMYWYRQDPGQGLRLIYYSQIVNDFQKGDIAEGYSVSREKKESFPLTVTSAQKNPTAFYLCASSLQGRGNQPQHFGDGTRLSIL.

This chain connects TRBV5-1 to TRBJ2-3; D tentatively fits TRBD1 or TRBD2 (5 bases each). The germline CDR1 and CDR2 sequences are SGHRS and YFSETQ. The CDR3 is 15 amino acids. V was shortened by 2 bases and J by 5 bases, with 15 bases between the two germline ends. DNA of the CDR3: TGCGCCAGCAGCTTCCGGGACCCGACCGGAGATACGCAGTATTTT. Translated, it gives CASSFRDPTGDTQYF.

This chain connects TRBV4-3 to TRBJ2-3; D possibly corresponds to TRBD1 (5 bases). This CDR3 comprises 16 residues. Trimming took 1 base from V and 4 from J, leaving 15 bases between them. Germline CDR1 LGHNA, CDR2 YSLEER. This chain's CDR3 is CASSQVWQGNSDTQYF. In DNA form, the CDR3 reads TGCGCCAGCAGCCAAGTTTGGCAGGGAAATTCAGATACGCAGTATTTT.

The chain employs TRBV10-3 and TRBJ2-7, with 7 bases that match TRBD2. Germline CDR1 reads ENHRY; CDR2 reads SYGVKD. V was pared by 4 bases and J by 7 bases, with 13 bases of the junction left unmatched. This CDR3 has 15 amino acids. This CDR3 reads CAISVSVGGPIEQYF. CDR3 DNA sequence: TGTGCCATCAGTGTCTCGGTGGGAGGGCCAATAGAGCAGTACTTC.

The CDR3 DNA sequence: TGTGCCAGCAGTTACTCTTTTTACGGCGGCACTGAAGCTTTCTTT. This translates into CASSYSFYGGTEAFF. The chain is built from TRBV6-5 and TRBJ1-1, with D unresolved. Germline V gives CDR1 MNHEY, CDR2 SVGAGI. V was cut by 0 bases and J by 4 bases, with 12 bases left in between. This CDR3 comprises 15 residues.

The V gene is TRBV2, the J gene TRBJ1-2, with D perhaps matching TRBD1 (5 bases). The V gene's germline CDR1 is SNHLY and CDR2 FYNNEI. CDR3 length: 14 amino acids. V lost 5 bases and J 8 bases, leaving 18 bases between the germline ends. CDR3 amino acids: CASSPIVQGGGYTF. CDR3 DNA sequence: TGTGCCAGCAGTCCCATAGTTCAGGGCGGGGGCTACACCTTC. The entire variable domain, with the rest obtained from reference TRBV2 and TRBJ1-2, is as follows: EPEVTQTPSHQVTQMGQEVILRCVPISNHLYFYWYRQILGQKVEFLVSFYNNEISEKSEIFDDQFSVERPDGSNFTLKIRSTKLEDSAMYFCASSPIVQGGGYTFGSGTRLTVV.

V and J are TRBV19 and TRBJ2-7, with D perhaps being TRBD1 or TRBD2 (5 bases each). The V gene's germline CDR1 is LNHDA and CDR2 SQIVND (reference sequence). This CDR3 is 17 amino acids long. Trimming took off 8 bases at V and 5 bases at J, with 28 bases between the two ends. The CDR3 region is CASLVDMLWAGRDEQYF. The DNA for the CDR3 is TGTGCCAGTCTAGTTGATATGCTGTGGGCAGGGCGGGACGAGCAGTACTTC.

This chain uses TRBV6-1 with TRBJ1-4; D might be TRBD1 (5 bases). This CDR3 is built from 15 residues. Trimming pared 2 bases from V and 6 bases from J, leaving 13 bases between. Germline CDR1 reads MNHNS; CDR2 reads SASEGT. The CDR3 spells CASSERKGWDEKLFF. DNA of the CDR3: TGTGCCAGCAGTGAAAGGAAGGGGTGGGATGAAAAACTGTTTTTT.

In its sample, this clone was seen once. The chain is built from TRBV9 and TRBJ2-1, with 10 bases aligning to TRBD2. V shed 6 bases, J shed 7 bases, and the junction held 10 bases outside the gene matches. CDR1 SGDLS and CDR2 YYNGEE come from the germline V gene. This CDR3 is 15 amino acids long. The CDR3 DNA is TGTGCCAGCAACCGAGCGGGAGGGCCTGCTAATGAGCAGTTCTTC. The encoded protein is CASNRAGGPANEQFF.

The V gene is TRBV18, the J gene TRBJ1-1; 7 bases fit TRBD1. The CDR3 loop spans 16 amino acids. V lost 1 base, J lost 0 bases, and 5 bases stayed unmatched. CDR1 KGHSH and CDR2 LQKENI come from the germline V gene. This CDR3 reads CASSPQAGGMNTEAFF. The CDR3 DNA reads TGTGCCAGCTCACCACAGGCAGGGGGAATGAACACTGAAGCTTTCTTT.

This chain links TRBV5-4 with TRBJ2-5; weak D call: TRBD1 (6 bases). In germline, CDR1 is SGHNT, CDR2 YYREEE (reference sequence). Trimming left V 4 bases short and J 3 bases short, with 13 bases between. This CDR3 is 14 amino acids long. CDR3 sequence reads: CASSTEPGEETQYF. CDR3 in DNA: TGTGCCAGCAGCACAGAACCAGGGGAAGAGACCCAGTACTTC.

The chain has TRBV6-6 and TRBJ2-7; TRBD1 might be the D (5 bases). V lost 4 bases to trimming and J lost 3 bases, with 10 bases between them. The CDR3 has 13 amino acids. CDR1 is MNHNY and CDR2 is SVGAGI in the germline V gene (reference sequence). The CDR3 region has the DNA TGTGCCAGCAGTTTATCGACAGACTACGAGCAGTACTTC. Translation: CASSLSTDYEQYF.

V gene TRBV2 combines with J gene TRBJ2-7, with D hard to call. Trimming left V 3 bases short and J 2 bases short, with 14 bases between. Germline CDR1 is SNHLY and CDR2 is FYNNEI. This CDR3 has 15 residues. The CDR3 DNA is TGTGCCAGCAGTGACTTCGGCCAGGCAACCTACGAGCAGTACTTC. As protein: CASSDFGQATYEQYF.

V gene TRBV7-2 combines with J gene TRBJ2-5; D ambiguous. The CDR3 has 13 residues. Trimming shortened V by 1 base and J by 8 bases, and 11 bases separated the two germline ends. Germline-derived CDR1 and CDR2 are SGHTA and FQGNSA. The CDR3: CASSLGAEITQYF. The CDR3, as DNA: TGTGCCAGCAGCTTAGGGGCAGAGATAACCCAGTACTTC. The whole variable domain, remainder taken from reference TRBV7-2 and TRBJ2-5, is GAGVSQSPSNKVTEKGKDVELRCDPISGHTALYWYRQSLGQGLEFLIYFQGNSAPDKSGLPSDRFSAERTGGSVSTLTIQRTQQEDSAVYLCASSLGAEITQYFGPGTRLLVL.

Points on this clone: Other DNA sequences in the same sample also yield this CDR3. The chain joins TRBV5-4 to TRBJ2-3, with D perhaps given as TRBD1 or TRBD2 (6 bases each). In germline, CDR1 is SGHNT, CDR2 YYREEE (reference sequence). This CDR3 is built from 16 residues. V was pared by 3 bases and J by 0 bases, with 14 bases between. The CDR3 here is CASSWGAGTSTDTQYF. The CDR3 nucleotides are TGTGCCAGCAGCTGGGGGGCGGGAACTAGCACAGATACGCAGTATTTT.

The chain carries TRBV7-3 and TRBJ2-3; D is undetermined. Trimming shortened V by 4 bases and J by 6 bases, and 11 bases separated the two germline ends. Per the germline V gene, CDR1 is SGHTA and CDR2 is FQGTGA. The CDR3 is 13 amino acids. CDR3 sequence reads: CASSSFIGDTQYF. DNA for the CDR3: TGTGCCAGCAGCTCCTTCATCGGGGATACGCAGTATTTT.

This clone was detected a few times. V usage is TRBV5-1 and J usage is TRBJ2-7; a weak D match, TRBD2 (5 bases). Per germline, CDR1 SGHRS and CDR2 YFSETQ. The germline V and J ends were trimmed by 2 bases and 0 bases, with 9 bases remaining between them. This CDR3 region has 14 residues. CDR3 loop: CASSFMGSSYEQYF. DNA of the CDR3: TGCGCCAGCAGCTTCATGGGGAGCTCCTACGAGCAGTACTTC.